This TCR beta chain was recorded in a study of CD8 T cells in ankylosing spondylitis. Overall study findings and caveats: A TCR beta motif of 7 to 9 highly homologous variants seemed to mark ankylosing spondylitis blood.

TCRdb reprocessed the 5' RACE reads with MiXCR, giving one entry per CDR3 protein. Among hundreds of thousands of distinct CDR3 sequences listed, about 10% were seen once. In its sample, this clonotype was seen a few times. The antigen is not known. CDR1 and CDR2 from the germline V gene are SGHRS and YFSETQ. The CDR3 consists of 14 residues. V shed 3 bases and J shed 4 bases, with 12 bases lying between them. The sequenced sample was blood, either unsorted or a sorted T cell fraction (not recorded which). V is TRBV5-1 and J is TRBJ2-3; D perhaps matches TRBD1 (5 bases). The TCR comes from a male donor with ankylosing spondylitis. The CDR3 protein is CASSSDNGADTQYF. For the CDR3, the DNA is TGCGCCAGCAGCTCGGACAATGGGGCAGATACGCAGTATTTT.